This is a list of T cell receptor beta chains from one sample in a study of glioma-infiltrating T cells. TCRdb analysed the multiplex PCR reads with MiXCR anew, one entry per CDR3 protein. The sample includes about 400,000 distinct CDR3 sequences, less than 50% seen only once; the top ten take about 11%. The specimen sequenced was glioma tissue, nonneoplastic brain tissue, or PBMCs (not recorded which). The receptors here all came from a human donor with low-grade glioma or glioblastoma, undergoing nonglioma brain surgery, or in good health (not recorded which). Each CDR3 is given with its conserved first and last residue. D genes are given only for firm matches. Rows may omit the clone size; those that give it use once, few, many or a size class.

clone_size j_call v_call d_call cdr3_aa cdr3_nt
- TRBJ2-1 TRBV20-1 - CSAREARDYNEQFF TGCAGTGCTAGAGAGGCCCGGGACTACAATGAGCAGTTCTTC
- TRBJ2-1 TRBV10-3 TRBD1 CAISESARGRNEQFF TGTGCCATCAGTGAGTCTGCCAGGGGGCGAAATGAGCAGTTCTTC
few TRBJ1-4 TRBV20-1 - CSAQQGITNEKLFF TGCAGTGCGCAACAGGGCATCACTAATGAAAAACTGTTTTTT
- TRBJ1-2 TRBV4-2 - CASSPPVTGFGYGYTF TGTGCCAGCAGCCCCCCCGTTACAGGGTTCGGCTATGGCTACACCTTC
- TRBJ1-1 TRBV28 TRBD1 CANSTTGVGTEAFF TGTGCCAATAGTACCACAGGGGTCGGCACTGAAGCTTTCTTT
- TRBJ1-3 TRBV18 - CASSQSGRNGHTIYF TGTGCCAGCTCACAATCGGGACGAAACGGACACACCATATATTTT
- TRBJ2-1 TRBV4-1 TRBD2 CASRTSGRAMGEQFF TGCGCCAGCAGAACTAGCGGGAGGGCGATGGGTGAGCAGTTCTTC
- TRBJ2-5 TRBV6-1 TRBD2 CAIRLAVQETQYF TGTGCCATTCGACTAGCGGTCCAAGAGACCCAGTACTTC
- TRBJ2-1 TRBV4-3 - CASSQGLAEGSYNEQFF TGCGCCAGCAGCCAAGGTTTAGCGGAGGGGAGCTACAATGAGCAGTTCTTC
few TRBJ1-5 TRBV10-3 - CAISEGRQPQHF TGTGCCATCAGTGAGGGTCGGCAGCCCCAGCATTTT
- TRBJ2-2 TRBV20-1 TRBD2 CSARVPGLAGELFF TGCAGTGCTAGAGTTCCGGGACTAGCCGGGGAGCTGTTTTTT
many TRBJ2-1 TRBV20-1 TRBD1 CSARDLGQGYNEQFF TGCAGTGCTAGAGATCTAGGACAGGGATACAATGAGCAGTTCTTC
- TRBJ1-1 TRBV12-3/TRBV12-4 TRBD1 CASSRGRGLNRNTEAFF TGTGCCAGCAGTAGGGGCAGGGGGCTTAATAGGAACACTGAAGCTTTCTTT
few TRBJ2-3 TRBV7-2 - CASSLARFSDTQYF TGTGCCAGCAGCTTAGCGCGGTTTAGCGATACGCAGTATTTT
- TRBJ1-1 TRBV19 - CASSMAVQTEAFF TGTGCCAGTAGTATGGCGGTACAGACTGAAGCTTTCTTT
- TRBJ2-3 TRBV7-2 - CASSSRLAPSTDTQYF TGTGCCAGCAGCTCCAGGCTAGCGCCTAGCACAGATACGCAGTATTTT
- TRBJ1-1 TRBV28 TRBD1 CASSALQGFEAFF TGTGCCAGCAGCGCCCTACAGGGGTTTGAAGCTTTCTTT
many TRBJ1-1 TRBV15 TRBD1 CATSRTGGSEAFF TGTGCCACCAGCAGAACAGGGGGCTCTGAAGCTTTCTTT
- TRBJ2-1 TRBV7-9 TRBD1 CASSYQGVNEQFF TGTGCCAGCAGCTATCAGGGGGTAAATGAGCAGTTCTTC
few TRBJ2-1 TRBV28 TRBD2 CALSGSSYNEQFF TGTGCCCTTAGCGGGAGCTCCTACAATGAGCAGTTCTTC
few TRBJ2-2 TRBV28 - CASSPLYPQNTGELFF TGTGCCAGCAGCCCATTGTATCCCCAGAACACCGGGGAGCTGTTTTTT
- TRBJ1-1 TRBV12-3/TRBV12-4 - CASSPTGRLNTEALF TGTGCCAGCAGTCCAACAGGCAGATTGAACACTGAAGCTCTCTTT
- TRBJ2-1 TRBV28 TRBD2 CASTRTSGGYNEQSF TGTGCCAGCACCCGGACTAGCGGGGGTTACAATGAGCAGTCCTTC
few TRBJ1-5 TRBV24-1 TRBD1 CATSDRGTGYSNQPQHF TGTGCCACCAGTGACCGCGGGACAGGGTATAGCAATCAGCCCCAGCATTTT
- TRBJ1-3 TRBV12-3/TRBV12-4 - CASSFEGLTGNTIYF TGTGCCAGCAGTTTCGAGGGGCTGACTGGAAACACCATATATTTT
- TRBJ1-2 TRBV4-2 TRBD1 CASSLGQGSDGYTF TGTGCCAGCAGCCTGGGACAGGGGTCGGATGGCTACACCTTC